One and the same sample provided the 10 T cell receptor beta chains below, sequenced in a study of blood T cell repertoires in COVID-19. Method: immunoSEQ multiplex PCR; TCRdb's copy keeps in-frame clones and lacks some. The sample yields about 320,000 clones, approximately 91% seen once. Specimen: PBMCs or T cells enriched from blood (not recorded which). The receptors originated from a man in his sixties who had recovered from COVID-19.

J is TRBJ2-7 and V is TRBV29-1; D remains ambiguous. The CDR3 sequence is 15 residues long. Trimming took off 0 bases at V and 2 bases at J, with 14 bases between the two ends. Germline V CDR1 and CDR2: SQVTM, ANQGSEA. The DNA of the CDR3 is TGCAGCGTTGAAGACCGCAGGCGAACTCCCTACGAGCAGTACTTC. Protein: CSVEDRRRTPYEQYF.

The V and J genes are TRBV6-2 or TRBV6-3 and TRBJ1-1, with a weak D call TRBD1 (6 bases). CDR3 length: 15 amino acids. CDR1 is MNHEY, CDR2 SVGEGT, per germline. V gave up 5 bases and J gave up 0 bases, with 13 bases separating them. The CDR3 nucleotides read TGTGCCAGCAGTCCGAGGACAGCTATGAACACTGAAGCTTTCTTT. Its protein is CASSPRTAMNTEAFF.

The V call is TRBV9, the J call TRBJ1-6, with D perhaps matching TRBD1 (6 bases). CDR1 and CDR2 from the germline V gene are SGDLS and YYNGEE. The CDR3 length is 16 residues. V lost 3 bases to trimming and J lost 9 bases, with 19 bases between them. This CDR3 is CASSAHGGATISPLHF. The CDR3 DNA follows: TGTGCCAGCAGCGCCCACGGGGGGGCAACAATTTCACCCCTCCACTTT.

The chain combines TRBV7-6 with TRBJ2-1; 11 nucleotides align to TRBD2. Germline V gives CDR1 SGHVS, CDR2 FNYEAQ. This CDR3 has 16 residues. Trimming removed 4 bases from V and 2 bases from J; junction bases left unmatched: 4. CDR3: CASSSLAGGTYNEQFF. CDR3 nucleotide sequence: TGTGCCAGCAGCTCTCTAGCGGGAGGCACCTACAATGAGCAGTTCTTC.

Remarks on this clone: Other DNA variants within this sample encode the same CDR3. The chain uses TRBV10-3 and TRBJ2-7; 10 nucleotides line up with TRBD2. The CDR3 sequence is 15 residues long. Germline V lookup: CDR1 ENHRY, CDR2 SYGVKD. J gave up 1 base and V 2 bases, and 2 bases lay outside the gene matches. Here the CDR3 reads CAISEGLAASYEQYF. CDR3 nucleotide sequence: TGTGCCATCAGTGAGGGACTAGCGGCTTCCTACGAGCAGTACTTC.

The chain links TRBV24-1 to TRBJ2-5; 8 bases are a match to TRBD2. Looked up from germline, CDR1 is KGHDR and CDR2 is SFDVKD. The CDR3 extends over 16 amino acids. V lost 4 bases and J lost 2; bases outside the gene matches: 8. The CDR3 loop reads CATSEGSGIMQETQYF. Here the CDR3 DNA reads TGTGCCACCAGTGAGGGTAGCGGGATCATGCAAGAGACCCAGTACTTC.

The V gene is TRBV2, the J gene TRBJ1-4; no firm D call. The CDR3 runs to 14 residues. Trimming cost V 4 bases and J 2 bases, with 8 bases left between them. The germline gives CDR1 SNHLY, CDR2 FYNNEI. The CDR3 DNA reads TGTGCCAGCAGTGCGTTGTCGACTAATGAAAAACTGTTTTTT. Amino acid sequence: CASSALSTNEKLFF.

The chain couples TRBV5-6 to TRBJ2-7; possibly TRBD1 for D (6 bases). CDR3 length: 16 residues. The germline CDR1 and CDR2 sequences are SGHDT and YYEEEE. V was pared by 5 bases and J by 0 bases, with 18 bases between. Here the CDR3 DNA reads TGTGCCAGCAGTCAACAGGGCGCCGTAAGCTCCTACGAGCAGTACTTC. Its protein product is CASSQQGAVSSYEQYF.

The chain recombines TRBV7-2 with TRBJ2-7, with D perhaps TRBD2 (5 bases). Germline-derived CDR1 and CDR2 are SGHTA and FQGNSA. The V end lost 5 bases, the J end lost 12 bases, and 14 bases lay between the germline ends. CDR3 length equals 11 residues. This CDR3 is CASSKTRRLYF. The CDR3 coding sequence is TGTGCCAGCAGCAAGACAAGGAGGCTGTACTTC.

This chain joins TRBV5-1 and TRBJ1-6, with TRBD1 matching 7 bases. This CDR3 spans 15 amino acids. V trimming: 2 bases; J trimming: 8 bases; junction bases outside the gene matches: 7. Per the germline V gene, CDR1 is SGHRS and CDR2 is YFSETQ. In DNA, the CDR3 is TGCGCCAGCAGCTTTCAGGGGACAGTCTATTCACCCCTCCACTTT. As protein: CASSFQGTVYSPLHF.